A single sample is the source of the 32 T cell receptor beta chains below, sequenced in a study of T cells after yellow fever vaccination. TCRdb reanalysed the 5' RACE reads using MiXCR and keeps one entry per CDR3 protein. The sample lists approximately 240,000 distinct CDR3 sequences, 3.6% occurring once. Sequences were derived from PBMCs, sampled 15 days after the yellow fever booster vaccination. The receptors were sampled from a man aged 18 to 30 who received the YFV17D yellow fever vaccine.

This clonotype was counted ten times or more. The CDR3 DNA reads TGCAGTGCTAGAGCCCTAGCGGTTTCCTACAATGAGCAGTTCTTC. It is translated as CSARALAVSYNEQFF. The J gene is TRBJ2-1, the V gene TRBV20-1, with TRBD2 matching 7 bases. The J segment lost 1 base and the V segment lost 1 base, leaving 4 bases of the junction unmatched. The CDR3 is 15 amino acids. Germline V CDR1 and CDR2: DFQATT, SNEGSKA (reference sequence).

This clonotype was detected many times. The chain recombines TRBV5-1 with TRBJ2-5, with 11 bases identical to TRBD2. This CDR3 region has 16 residues. The V gene's germline CDR1 is SGHRS and CDR2 YFSETQ. Losses at the gene ends were 4 bases for V and 5 bases for J; bases not matched to a gene: 10. Here the CDR3 reads CASSVDSGGAEETQYF. DNA for the CDR3: TGCGCCAGCAGCGTCGATAGCGGGGGGGCCGAGGAGACCCAGTACTTC.

There are many counts of this clonotype. The chain uses TRBV7-2 and TRBJ1-1, with D hard to call. Looked up from germline, CDR1 is SGHTA and CDR2 is FQGNSA. The CDR3 sequence is 12 residues long. V was trimmed by 8 bases and J by 5 bases, leaving 12 bases between them. Written as DNA, the CDR3 is TGTGCCAGCGGCAGCCCGGGTACTGAAGCTTTCTTT. Translation gives CASGSPGTEAFF.

CDR3 loop: CASSAYRGPTGEQYV. In DNA form, the CDR3 reads TGTGCCAGCAGTGCCTACAGGGGTCCCACGGGGGAGCAGTACGTC. The genes are TRBV6-1 and TRBJ2-7; 7 bases fit TRBD1. After removal of 4 bases from V and 7 bases from J, the junction contained 13 bases not matched to a gene. Germline V CDR1 and CDR2: MNHNS, SASEGT. This CDR3 has 15 residues.

This clonotype appeared many times. The V call is TRBV18, the J call TRBJ2-1; the match to TRBD1 covers 8 bases. This CDR3 spans 13 amino acids. Germline V CDR1 and CDR2: KGHSH, LQKENI. V was clipped by 6 bases and J by 9 bases; unmatched bases: 7. CDR3 amino acids: CASSRQGPREQFF. The CDR3 DNA is TGTGCCAGCTCTCGACAGGGGCCGCGTGAGCAGTTCTTC.

Ten or more counts support this clonotype. This rearrangement joins TRBV5-1 to TRBJ1-5; a possible D gene is TRBD1 (5 bases). With 4 bases removed from V and 4 bases from J, the gap between germline ends came to 12 bases. The CDR3 is 14 residues long. CDR1 is SGHRS, CDR2 YFSETQ, per germline. The CDR3 DNA reads TGCGCCAGCAGCGAAACTGGGGGAAATCAGCCCCAGCATTTT. This gives the protein CASSETGGNQPQHF.

There are many counts of this clonotype. The chain uses TRBV10-3 and TRBJ1-1; weak D call: TRBD1 (6 bases). The CDR3 runs to 14 residues. Deletions cut 6 bases from V and 3 bases from J, with 14 bases between. The germline V gene encodes CDR1 ENHRY and CDR2 SYGVKD. The CDR3: CAIRRQGPDTEAFF. CDR3 nucleotide sequence: TGTGCCATCAGACGCCAGGGGCCGGACACTGAAGCTTTCTTT.

In this sample, this clonotype turned up many times. J is TRBJ2-5 and V is TRBV18; D not certain. Germline CDR1 is KGHSH and CDR2 is LQKENI. The CDR3 is made up of 14 amino acids. Trimming removed 2 bases at V and 7 bases at J, with 14 bases between. CDR3 amino acids: CASSPSIQLVTQYF. In DNA form, the CDR3 reads TGTGCCAGCTCACCATCAATACAATTGGTGACCCAGTACTTC. The full variable domain, completed using reference TRBV18 and TRBJ2-5, is NAGVMQNPRHLVRRRGQEARLRCSPMKGHSHVYWYRQLPEEGLKFMVYLQKENIIDESGMPKERFSAEFPKEGPSILRIQQVVRGDSAAYFCASSPSIQLVTQYFGPGTRLLVL.

This clonotype turned up a few times. V gene TRBV12-3 or TRBV12-4 combines with J gene TRBJ1-3, with 10 bases that match TRBD1. CDR3 size: 19 residues. The trim removed 6 bases at V and 2 bases at J, leaving 16 bases unmatched. The CDR3, as DNA: TGTGCCAGCAGCCGGAGGGACAGGGGTATTAATCACGCTGGAAACACCATATATTTT. Translated: CASSRRDRGINHAGNTIYF.

This clonotype was observed at least ten times. The chain is built from TRBV25-1 and TRBJ2-5, with D possibly matching TRBD1 (6 bases). V was pared by 2 bases and J by 5 bases, with 9 bases between. The CDR3 runs to 13 residues. Germline V gives CDR1 MGHDK, CDR2 SYGVNS. CDR3 DNA sequence: TGTGCCAGCAGTGAACAGGGGCGGGAGACCCAGTACTTC. It encodes CASSEQGRETQYF.

There are many counts of this clonotype. The chain has TRBV12-3 or TRBV12-4 and TRBJ1-2, with D perhaps TRBD1 (5 bases). V gave up 5 bases and J gave up 6 bases, with 16 bases separating them. The CDR3 is 14 amino acids. In nucleotides, the CDR3 is TGTGCCAGCAGTGCCGGGACCAAAACCCATGGCTACACCTTC. As protein: CASSAGTKTHGYTF.

This clonotype was seen ten or more times. The rearrangement uses TRBV3-1 and TRBJ2-5; 7 bases match TRBD2. V gave up 3 bases and J gave up 2 bases; unmatched junction bases: 3. The germline CDR1 and CDR2 sequences are LGHDT and YNNKEL (reference sequence). This CDR3 has 14 residues. CDR3: CASSQGGGQETQYF. DNA for the CDR3: TGTGCCAGCAGCCAGGGCGGGGGACAAGAGACCCAGTACTTC.

This chain links TRBV4-1 with TRBJ2-1; D may be TRBD1 (5 bases). V lost 0 bases and J 8 bases, leaving 11 bases between the germline ends. Germline CDR1 is MGHRA and CDR2 is YSYEKL. The CDR3 is 14 amino acids. The CDR3 sequence: CASSQEGPGYEQFF. The CDR3 coding sequence is TGCGCCAGCAGCCAAGAGGGGCCTGGGTATGAGCAGTTCTTC.

This clonotype appeared many times. The chain carries TRBV10-3 and TRBJ1-3, with TRBD1 identical over 8 bases. Germline V lookup: CDR1 ENHRY, CDR2 SYGVKD. The trim removed 6 bases at V and 3 bases at J, leaving 4 bases unmatched. This CDR3 spans 14 amino acids. In DNA, the CDR3 is TGTGCCATCAGACGGACAGGGAATGGAAACACCATATATTTT. As protein: CAIRRTGNGNTIYF.

In this sample, this clonotype turned up a few times. The chain employs TRBV15 and TRBJ1-2; 7 bases agree with TRBD1. Losses at the gene ends were 0 bases for V and 5 bases for J; bases not matched to a gene: 6. The length of the CDR3 is 15 residues. The germline gives CDR1 LNHNV, CDR2 YYDKDF (reference sequence). The CDR3 sequence is CATSRDPTGVYGYTF. The CDR3 DNA is TGTGCCACCAGCAGAGATCCCACAGGGGTATATGGCTACACCTTC.

This clonotype has at least ten counts. The J gene is TRBJ2-7, the V gene TRBV7-2, with D perhaps TRBD1 (7 bases). The CDR3 contains 14 residues. CDR1 and CDR2 from the germline V gene are SGHTA and FQGNSA. With 3 bases removed from V and 1 base from J, the gap between germline ends came to 10 bases. The CDR3 nucleotides read TGTGCCAGCAGCTTCGGGGGACAGTCCTACGAGCAGTACTTC. It is translated as CASSFGGQSYEQYF.

This clonotype was picked up many times. The chain couples TRBV27 to TRBJ1-5, with TRBD1 matching over 10 bases. Germline CDR1 MNHEY, CDR2 SMNVEV (reference sequence). Germline trimming cut 8 bases from V and 2 bases from J; bases unmatched to any gene: 9. The CDR3 consists of 16 residues. CDR3 region: CASGQGGGIGNQPQHF. CDR3 nucleotide sequence: TGTGCCAGCGGACAGGGGGGAGGAATAGGCAATCAGCCCCAGCATTTT.

This clonotype was counted ten times or more. The chain's CDR3 is CASGWGGRGTGELFF. The DNA for the CDR3 is TGTGCCAGCGGTTGGGGGGGGAGAGGCACCGGGGAGCTGTTTTTT. The chain recombines TRBV12-3 or TRBV12-4 with TRBJ2-2, with 7 nucleotides matching TRBD2. This CDR3 is built from 15 residues. V was pared by 8 bases and J by 4 bases, with 10 bases of the junction left unmatched.

This clonotype was picked up many times. This chain links TRBV5-1 with TRBJ2-5; 8 bases line up with TRBD1. V trimming: 8 bases; J trimming: 1 base; junction bases outside the gene matches: 4. The CDR3 sequence is 13 residues long. Germline CDR1 and CDR2: SGHRS and YFSETQ. CDR3 in amino acids: CASSGQGQETQYF. The CDR3 DNA sequence: TGCGCCAGTTCCGGACAGGGCCAAGAGACCCAGTACTTC.

This clonotype was found many times. The chain is built from TRBV5-5 and TRBJ2-3, with no clear D. The CDR3 has 14 residues. Trimming shortened V by 6 bases and J by 0 bases, and 11 bases separated the two germline ends. Germline V CDR1 and CDR2: SGHKS, YYEKEE (reference sequence). CDR3 amino acids: CASTLLGSTDTQYF. The CDR3 nucleotides are TGTGCCAGCACACTCTTGGGGAGCACAGATACGCAGTATTTT.

This clonotype was counted at least ten times. The chain is built from TRBV5-1 and TRBJ1-3, with TRBD1 matching over 7 bases. The V gene's germline CDR1 is SGHRS and CDR2 YFSETQ. The CDR3 is 14 amino acids. V shed 4 bases, J shed 0 bases, and the junction held 1 base outside the gene matches. CDR3 residues: CASSDRASGNTIYF. Written as DNA, the CDR3 is TGCGCCAGCAGCGACAGGGCCTCTGGAAACACCATATATTTT.

This clonotype was detected many times. V and J are TRBV2 and TRBJ2-3, with 11 bases fitting TRBD2. This CDR3 has 16 residues. Germline trimming cut 3 bases from V and 2 bases from J; bases unmatched to any gene: 4. Germline assignment: CDR1 SNHLY and CDR2 FYNNEI. CDR3 protein: CASSDIAGGPTDTQYF. DNA of the CDR3: TGTGCCAGCAGTGACATAGCGGGGGGGCCCACAGATACGCAGTATTTT.

This clonotype was observed at least ten times. This sequence joins TRBV7-2 and TRBJ2-1; a possible D gene is TRBD2 (5 bases). The CDR3 contains 13 residues. In germline, CDR1 is SGHTA, CDR2 FQGNSA. The ends were cut back, 5 bases at V and 5 bases at J, with 10 bases in the middle. DNA for the CDR3: TGTGCCAGCAGCATCGGACTGGACAATGAGCAGTTCTTC. Translated: CASSIGLDNEQFF.

This clonotype was detected many times. The chain has TRBV29-1 and TRBJ2-5; TRBD1 agrees at 8 bases. This CDR3 contains 13 residues. In germline, CDR1 is SQVTM, CDR2 ANQGSEA. The V segment lost 5 bases and the J segment 4 bases; nucleotides outside the gene matches: 6. The CDR3 DNA reads TGCAGCGTTTCTGTAGGACAGGGAGAGACCCAGTACTTC. Residues: CSVSVGQGETQYF.

Ten or more counts support this clonotype. The CDR3 sequence: CASSLFNEQFF. CDR3 bases: TGTGCCAGCAGCTTATTTAATGAGCAGTTCTTC. The chain carries TRBV7-9 and TRBJ2-1; D call uncertain. The germline gives CDR1 SEHNR, CDR2 FQNEAQ (reference sequence). This CDR3 has 11 residues. V was trimmed by 2 bases and J by 7 bases, leaving 3 bases between them.

This clonotype was counted at least ten times. The chain carries TRBV4-3 and TRBJ2-1, with a weak D call TRBD2 (7 bases). Trimming removed 2 bases at V and 8 bases at J, with 13 bases between. Per germline, CDR1 LGHNA and CDR2 YSLEER. The CDR3 sequence is 14 residues long. The DNA for the CDR3 is TGCGCCAGCAGCCAACTCGGGGGGCCCCATGAGCAGTTCTTC. It encodes CASSQLGGPHEQFF.

This clonotype was found many times. J is TRBJ2-1 and V is TRBV5-1, with a tentative D call TRBD2 (5 bases). V was clipped by 2 bases and J by 4 bases, with 10 bases between them. Germline loops: CDR1 SGHRS, CDR2 YFSETQ. The CDR3 extends over 14 amino acids. CDR3 loop: CASSLFGDYNEQFF. CDR3 nucleotide sequence: TGCGCCAGCAGCTTATTCGGGGATTACAATGAGCAGTTCTTC.

This clonotype was detected many times. The chain's CDR3 is CASSLDVNEQFF. CDR3 DNA sequence: TGTGCCAGCAGCTTGGACGTCAATGAGCAGTTCTTC. V and J are TRBV5-8 and TRBJ2-1; D remains ambiguous. V was shortened by 0 bases and J by 6 bases, with 4 bases between the two germline ends. CDR1 is SGHTS and CDR2 is YDEGEE in the germline V gene. The CDR3 extends over 12 amino acids.

This clonotype came up many times. V and J are TRBV3-1 and TRBJ2-1, with 10 positions matching TRBD1. The CDR3 is made up of 16 amino acids. Germline trimming cut 4 bases from V and 0 bases from J; bases unmatched to any gene: 3. The germline gives CDR1 LGHDT, CDR2 YNNKEL (reference sequence). CDR3 residues: CASSLGQGDSYNEQFF. The CDR3 coding sequence is TGTGCCAGCAGCCTCGGACAGGGGGACTCCTACAATGAGCAGTTCTTC.

This clonotype was seen repeatedly, ten times or more. The V gene is TRBV24-1, the J gene TRBJ2-3; TRBD2 matches at 8 bases. V gave up 0 bases and J gave up 3 bases; unmatched junction bases: 4. The CDR3 consists of 16 residues. Looked up from germline, CDR1 is KGHDR and CDR2 is SFDVKD. As DNA, the CDR3 is TGTGCCACCAGTGATTTGCGGCGGGGGGTTACAGATACGCAGTATTTT. Amino acids: CATSDLRRGVTDTQYF.

This clonotype was observed at least ten times. The genes are TRBV5-6 and TRBJ2-7; either TRBD1 or TRBD2 may fit D (5 bases each). V lost 5 bases to trimming and J lost 6 bases, with 21 bases between them. This CDR3 contains 15 residues. Germline V gives CDR1 SGHDT, CDR2 YYEEEE. Here the CDR3 DNA reads TGTGCCAGCAGGCAATCCGGGACCGACTTCCGCGAGCAGTACGTC. Residues: CASRQSGTDFREQYV.

This clonotype was detected ten times or more. This chain joins TRBV10-3 and TRBJ1-6; perhaps TRBD1 as D (6 bases). The CDR3 is made up of 14 amino acids. V was trimmed by 6 bases and J by 0 bases, leaving 6 bases between them. Germline assignment: CDR1 ENHRY and CDR2 SYGVKD. The CDR3 spells CAIRDSSYNSPLHF. The CDR3 DNA follows: TGTGCCATCAGGGACAGCTCCTATAATTCACCCCTCCACTTT.